These T cell receptor beta chains were read from a single sample in a study of neurological immune-mediated disorders. TCRdb reanalysed the 5' RACE reads using MiXCR and keeps one entry per CDR3 protein. The table lists tens of thousands of distinct CDR3 sequences, more than 3% of them singletons. Source material: PBMCs. The source of these receptors is a man aged 25 to 40 with multiple sclerosis. Each CDR3 is given with its conserved first and last residue. A D gene is named only where the DNA matches it firmly. Not every row has a clone size; where given, it reads once, few, many or a size class.

v_call	clone_size	d_call	j_call	cdr3_nt	cdr3_aa
TRBV5-1	many	TRBD2	TRBJ2-3	TGCGCCAGCCGGGCTAGCGGGGGTGGAGATACGCAGTATTTT	CASRASGGGDTQYF
TRBV13	many	-	TRBJ2-2	TGTGCCAGCAGCTTAGCGGGGCCTGGGGACACCGGGGAGCTGTTTTTT	CASSLAGPGDTGELFF
TRBV20-1	few	-	TRBJ1-5	TGCAGTGCTAGGACATCAGGTTCCCGCAATCAGCCCCAGAATTTT	CSARTSGSRNQPQNF
TRBV4-1	many	-	TRBJ1-1	TGCGCCAGCAGGCCAGCTGAAGCTTTCTTT	CASRPAEAFF
TRBV28	many	-	TRBJ2-7	TGTGCCAGCAGGAGGGTCTTATCCTCGGAAGAGCAGTACTTC	CASRRVLSSEEQYF
TRBV20-1	-	-	TRBJ2-1	TGCAGTGCCCATGTGGGGGTGCAGTTCTTC	CSAHVGVQFF
TRBV20-1	many	-	TRBJ1-4	TGCAGTGCCTCCCCCCCCGGGCAGGGACGAAAACTGTTTTTT	CSASPPGQGRKLFF
TRBV27	many	TRBD1	TRBJ1-2	TGTGCCAGCAGTTTAAACAGGGGCTATGGCTACACCTTC	CASSLNRGYGYTF
TRBV20-1	-	TRBD2	TRBJ2-1	TGCAGTGCACCCACTAGCGGGGGGGCCGGTGAGCAGTTCTTC	CSAPTSGGAGEQFF
TRBV29-1	many	TRBD2	TRBJ2-7	TGCAGCGTTGTCGCGGGAGCTAATGACGAGCAGTACTTC	CSVVAGANDEQYF
TRBV5-1	few	-	TRBJ1-2	TGCGCCAGCAGCCCTCAACCAGGACATGCTAACTATGGCTACACCTTC	CASSPQPGHANYGYTF
TRBV9	many	-	TRBJ2-5	TGTGCCAGCAGCGCCCTAGGGGAGACCCAGTACTTC	CASSALGETQYF
TRBV15	many	-	TRBJ1-6	TGTGCCACCAGCAGAGATCGGGGTAATTCACCCCTCAACTTT	CATSRDRGNSPLNF
TRBV4-2	many	TRBD1	TRBJ1-5	TGTGCCAGCAGCCAAGGGGGGACAGGGGATCAGCCCCAGCATTTT	CASSQGGTGDQPQHF
TRBV20-1	many	-	TRBJ2-1	TGCAGTGCTAGAGTAGAGGGTTCTGAGCAGTTCTTC	CSARVEGSEQFF
TRBV5-1	many	-	TRBJ1-2	TGCGCCAGCAGCTTGGAAACGGCGATGGGCTACACCTTC	CASSLETAMGYTF
TRBV4-1	medium-sized	-	TRBJ1-3	TGCGCCAGCAGCCAAGCGAACTTACTAGGCTCTGGAAACACCATATATTTT	CASSQANLLGSGNTIYF
TRBV12-3/TRBV12-4	many	-	TRBJ2-1	TGTGCCAGCAGGGAGGTCAATGAGCAGTTCTTC	CASREVNEQFF
TRBV5-1	many	-	TRBJ2-7	TGCGCCAGCAGCTTGGACAGTCCCTCCTACGAGCAGTACTTC	CASSLDSPSYEQYF
TRBV7-2	many	-	TRBJ2-3	TGTGCCAGCAGCTTAACGCGTGGAGACTTCCAATCCACAGATACGCAGTATTTT	CASSLTRGDFQSTDTQYF